This TCR beta chain was retrieved from a study of relationships among human T cell subsets. Only a few counts were recorded for this clonotype. CDR1 and CDR2 from the germline V gene are KGHSY and FQNENV. CDR3 length equals 11 residues. V was cut by 5 bases and J by 8 bases, with 7 bases left in between. From mRNA, alpha and beta CDR3 regions were amplified using semiquantitative ARM-PCR. Tagged nested gene-specific primers were used first, then communal superprimers amplified exponentially. Each CDR3 protein gets one entry after TCRdb re-called the multiplex PCR reads with MiXCR. The sample yields 7,000 to 8,500 distinct CDR3 sequences, roughly 70% seen once. Anti-CD45RA microbeads isolated naive and transitional T cells from pooled CD4+ and CD8+ cells.

Material for sequencing was naive and transitional (CD45RA+) T cells sorted from blood. The source is a man aged 40-49 years in good health. The J gene is TRBJ2-4, the V gene TRBV16; possible D gene TRBD2, 5 bases. The CDR3 nucleotides read TGTGCCAGCAGCGGGCGGGACATTCAGTACTTC. Protein sequence: CASSGRDIQYF.